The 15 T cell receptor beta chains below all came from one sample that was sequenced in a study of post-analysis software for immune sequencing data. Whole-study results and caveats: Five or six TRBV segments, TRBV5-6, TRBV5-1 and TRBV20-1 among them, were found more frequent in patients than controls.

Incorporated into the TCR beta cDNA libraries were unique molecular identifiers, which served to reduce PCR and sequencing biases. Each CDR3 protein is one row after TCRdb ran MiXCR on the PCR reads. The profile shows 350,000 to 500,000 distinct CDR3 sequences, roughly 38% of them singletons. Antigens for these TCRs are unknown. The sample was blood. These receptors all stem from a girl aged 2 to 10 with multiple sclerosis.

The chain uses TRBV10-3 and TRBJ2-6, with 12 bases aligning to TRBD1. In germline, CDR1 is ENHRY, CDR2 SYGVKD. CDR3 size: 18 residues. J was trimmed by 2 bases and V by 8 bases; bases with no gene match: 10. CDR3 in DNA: TGTGCCATCCTAGGATGGGGACAGGGGGCAACTGGGGCCAACGTCCTGACTTTC. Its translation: CAILGWGQGATGANVLTF.

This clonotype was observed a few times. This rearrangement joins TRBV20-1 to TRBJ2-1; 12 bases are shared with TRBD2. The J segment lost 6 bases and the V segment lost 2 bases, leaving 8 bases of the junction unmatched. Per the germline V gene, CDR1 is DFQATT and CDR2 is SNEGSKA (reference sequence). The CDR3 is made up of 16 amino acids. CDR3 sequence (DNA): TGCAGTGCTAGATTTGAACTAGCGGGGGGACCCAATGAGCAGTTCTTC. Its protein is CSARFELAGGPNEQFF.

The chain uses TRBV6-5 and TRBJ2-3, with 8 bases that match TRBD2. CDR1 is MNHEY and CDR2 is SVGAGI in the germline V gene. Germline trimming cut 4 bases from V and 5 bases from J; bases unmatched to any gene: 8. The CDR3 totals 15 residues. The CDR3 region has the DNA TGTGCCAGCAGTTTGAGCGGGGGCCCCATAGATACGCAGTATTTT. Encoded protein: CASSLSGGPIDTQYF.

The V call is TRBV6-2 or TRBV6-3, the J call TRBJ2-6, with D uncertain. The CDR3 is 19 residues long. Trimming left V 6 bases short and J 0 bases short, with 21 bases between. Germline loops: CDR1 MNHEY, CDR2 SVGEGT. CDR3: CASRHRGYSVFSGANVLTF. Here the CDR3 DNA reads TGTGCCAGCAGACACCGTGGCTACAGCGTCTTCTCTGGGGCCAACGTCCTGACTTTC.

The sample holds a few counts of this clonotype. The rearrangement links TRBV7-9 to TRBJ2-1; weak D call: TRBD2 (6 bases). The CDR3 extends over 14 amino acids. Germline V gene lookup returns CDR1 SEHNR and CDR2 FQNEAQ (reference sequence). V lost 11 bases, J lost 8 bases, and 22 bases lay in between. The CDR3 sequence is CAGVELALFDEQFF. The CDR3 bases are TGTGCCGGCGTCGAACTAGCATTGTTCGATGAGCAGTTCTTC.

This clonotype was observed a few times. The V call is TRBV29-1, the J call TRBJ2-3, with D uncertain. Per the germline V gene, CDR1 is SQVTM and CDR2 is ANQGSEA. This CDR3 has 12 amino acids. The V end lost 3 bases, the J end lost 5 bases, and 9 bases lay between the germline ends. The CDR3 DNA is TGCAGCGTTGAGGAGTCCAGAGATACGCAGTATTTT. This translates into CSVEESRDTQYF.

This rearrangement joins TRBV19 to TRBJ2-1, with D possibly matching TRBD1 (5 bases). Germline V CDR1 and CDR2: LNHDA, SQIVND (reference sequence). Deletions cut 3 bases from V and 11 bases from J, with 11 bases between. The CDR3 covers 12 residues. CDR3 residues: CASSIPYRKQFF. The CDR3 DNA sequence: TGTGCCAGTAGTATTCCCTACAGGAAGCAGTTCTTC. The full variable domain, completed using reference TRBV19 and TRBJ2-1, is DGGITQSPKYLFRKEGQNVTLSCEQNLNHDAMYWYRQDPGQGLRLIYYSQIVNDFQKGDIAEGYSVSREKKESFPLTVTSAQKNPTAFYLCASSIPYRKQFFGPGTRLTVL.

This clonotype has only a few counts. CDR3 in amino acids: CASSLVFQPATDTQYF. CDR3 sequence (DNA): TGTGCCAGCAGCTTAGTTTTTCAACCCGCGACAGATACGCAGTATTTT. The rearrangement uses TRBV7-9 and TRBJ2-3, with D hard to call. Germline CDR1 and CDR2: SEHNR and FQNEAQ (reference sequence). The CDR3 has 16 residues. The V gene lost 1 base and the J gene lost 3 bases, with 14 bases spanning the gap.

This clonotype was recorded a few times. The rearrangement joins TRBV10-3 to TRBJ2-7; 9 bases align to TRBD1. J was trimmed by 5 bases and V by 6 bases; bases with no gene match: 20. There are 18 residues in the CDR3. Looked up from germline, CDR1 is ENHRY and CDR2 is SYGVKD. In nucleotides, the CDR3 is TGTGCCATCAGCTCAGAAGCCACCGACAGGGGGGTTAGGCACGAGCAGTACTTC. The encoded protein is CAISSEATDRGVRHEQYF.

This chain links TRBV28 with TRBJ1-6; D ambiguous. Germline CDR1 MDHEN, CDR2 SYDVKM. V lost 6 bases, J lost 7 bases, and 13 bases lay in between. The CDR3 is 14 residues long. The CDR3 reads CASSFPALNSPLHF. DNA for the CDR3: TGTGCCAGCAGCTTCCCGGCCTTAAATTCACCCCTCCACTTT. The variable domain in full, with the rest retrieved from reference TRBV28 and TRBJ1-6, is DVKVTQSSRYLVKRTGEKVFLECVQDMDHENMFWYRQDPGLGLRLIYFSYDVKMKEKGDIPEGYSVSREKKERFSLILESASTNQTSMYLCASSFPALNSPLHFGNGTRLTVT.

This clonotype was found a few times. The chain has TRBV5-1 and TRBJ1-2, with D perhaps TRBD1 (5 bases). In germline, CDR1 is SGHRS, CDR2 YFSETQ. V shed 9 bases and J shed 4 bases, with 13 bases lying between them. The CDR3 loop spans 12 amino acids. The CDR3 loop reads CATSMGGYGYTF. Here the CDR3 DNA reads TGCGCCACCTCCATGGGGGGCTATGGCTACACCTTC.

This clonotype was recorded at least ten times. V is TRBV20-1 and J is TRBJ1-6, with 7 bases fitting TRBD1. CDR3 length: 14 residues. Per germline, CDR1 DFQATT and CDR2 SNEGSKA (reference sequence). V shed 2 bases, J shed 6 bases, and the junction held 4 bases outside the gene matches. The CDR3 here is CSARRTGLNSPLHF. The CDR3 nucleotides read TGCAGTGCTAGACGGACAGGCCTTAATTCACCCCTCCACTTT.

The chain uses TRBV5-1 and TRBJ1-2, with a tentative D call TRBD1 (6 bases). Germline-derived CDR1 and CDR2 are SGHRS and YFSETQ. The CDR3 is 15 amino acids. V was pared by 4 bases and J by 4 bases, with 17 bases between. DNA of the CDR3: TGCGCCAGCAGCCTAGATACAGGGCGGGGCTATGGCTACACCTTC. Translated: CASSLDTGRGYGYTF.

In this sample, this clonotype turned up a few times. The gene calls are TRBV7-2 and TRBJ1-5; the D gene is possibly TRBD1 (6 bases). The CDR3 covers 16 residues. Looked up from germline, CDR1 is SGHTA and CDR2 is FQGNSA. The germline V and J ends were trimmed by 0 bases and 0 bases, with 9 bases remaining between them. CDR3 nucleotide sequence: TGTGCCAGCAGCTTAGCCAGGGGCCTTAGCAATCAGCCCCAGCATTTT. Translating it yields CASSLARGLSNQPQHF.

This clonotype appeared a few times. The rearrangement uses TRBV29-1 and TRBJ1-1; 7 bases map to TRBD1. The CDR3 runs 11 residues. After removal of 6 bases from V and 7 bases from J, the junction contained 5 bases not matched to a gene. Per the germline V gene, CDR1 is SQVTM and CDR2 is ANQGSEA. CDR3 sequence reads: CSVNRGNEAFF. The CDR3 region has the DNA TGCAGCGTGAACAGGGGAAATGAAGCTTTCTTT.